These T cell receptor beta chains were read from a single sample in a study of blood T cells in healthy people across ages. TCRdb re-called the 5' RACE reads with MiXCR, one entry per CDR3 protein. The sample consists of 800,000 to 950,000 distinct CDR3 sequences, approximately 32% of them appearing once. These same records also appear under a second study, on T cells of mothers and their children.

Sequencing input: blood. These receptor sequences come from a woman aged 40 to 49 in good health. Each CDR3 is given with its conserved first and last residue. Fields, in order: V gene, clone size, J gene, D gene, CDR3 DNA, CDR3 protein. D genes are given only for firm matches. For some rows the clone size is stated as once, few or many, or as a class when expanded; others skip it.

v_gene: TRBV20-1; abundance: NA; j_gene: TRBJ2-1; d_gene: TRBD1; CDR3nt: TGCAGTGGCTCGACAGGGTCAAATGAGCAGTTCTTC; CDR3aa: CSGSTGSNEQFF
v_gene: TRBV7-9; abundance: NA; j_gene: TRBJ2-1; d_gene: TRBD1; CDR3nt: TGTGCCAGCAGCCCCGGGACAGGGGCGCGGAATGAGCAGTTCTTC; CDR3aa: CASSPGTGARNEQFF
v_gene: TRBV20-1; abundance: many; j_gene: TRBJ2-5; d_gene: TRBD2; CDR3nt: TGCAGTGCTAGGGGACTAGCGGGCCAAGGGGCCCAGTACTTC; CDR3aa: CSARGLAGQGAQYF
v_gene: TRBV15; abundance: few; j_gene: TRBJ2-4; d_gene: NA; CDR3nt: TGTGCCACCAGCAGGGATCAGCGGTCCTACAATGAGCAGTACTTC; CDR3aa: CATSRDQRSYNEQYF
v_gene: TRBV7-9; abundance: few; j_gene: TRBJ2-7; d_gene: TRBD2; CDR3nt: TGTGCCAGCAGCCTCCCCCGGGGGGTCTATGACGAGCAGTACTTC; CDR3aa: CASSLPRGVYDEQYF
v_gene: TRBV24-1; abundance: NA; j_gene: TRBJ1-5; d_gene: NA; CDR3nt: TGTGCCACCAGTGATTTCAGGCATCAACAGCCCCAGCATTTT; CDR3aa: CATSDFRHQQPQHF
v_gene: TRBV7-3; abundance: once; j_gene: TRBJ2-2; d_gene: NA; CDR3nt: TGTGCCAGCAGCCCCATGACCGGGGAGCGGTTTTTT; CDR3aa: CASSPMTGERFF
v_gene: TRBV5-1; abundance: few; j_gene: TRBJ2-3; d_gene: NA; CDR3nt: TGCGCCAGCAGCTCGCTTTTCGGGCGCACAGATACGCAGTATTTT; CDR3aa: CASSSLFGRTDTQYF
v_gene: TRBV3-1; abundance: NA; j_gene: TRBJ2-1; d_gene: TRBD2; CDR3nt: TGTGCCAGCAGCCAAGAGCAGGGACGGGGGGTTGTTTGCAATGAGCAGTTCTTC; CDR3aa: CASSQEQGRGVVCNEQFF
v_gene: TRBV15; abundance: NA; j_gene: TRBJ2-7; d_gene: NA; CDR3nt: TGTGCCACCAGCAGAGATATCACGGGGGTCGAGCAGTACTTC; CDR3aa: CATSRDITGVEQYF
v_gene: TRBV28; abundance: NA; j_gene: TRBJ1-2; d_gene: TRBD1; CDR3nt: TGTGCCAGCACCCTGGGACAGTGCTATGGCTACACCTTC; CDR3aa: CASTLGQCYGYTF
v_gene: TRBV9; abundance: NA; j_gene: TRBJ1-2; d_gene: NA; CDR3nt: TGTGCCAGCAGCGTAGATATGGGGAGAGGGTATGGCTACACCTTC; CDR3aa: CASSVDMGRGYGYTF
v_gene: TRBV6-1; abundance: NA; j_gene: TRBJ1-1; d_gene: TRBD1; CDR3nt: TGTGCCAGCAGTGGGGACAGGTTGGTAACTGAAGCTTTCTTT; CDR3aa: CASSGDRLVTEAFF
v_gene: TRBV4-1; abundance: NA; j_gene: TRBJ1-1; d_gene: NA; CDR3nt: TGCGCCAGCAGCCAAGATATTACCTTGAACACTGAAGCTTTCTTT; CDR3aa: CASSQDITLNTEAFF
v_gene: TRBV7-9; abundance: few; j_gene: TRBJ2-1; d_gene: TRBD2; CDR3nt: TGTGCCAGCAGCTTAAACCTCGGGAGGGGGACCTACAATGAGCAGTTCTTC; CDR3aa: CASSLNLGRGTYNEQFF
v_gene: TRBV7-9; abundance: NA; j_gene: TRBJ1-1; d_gene: NA; CDR3nt: TGTGCCAGCAGGGGATTGGACAGACTGGATTACAACACTGAAGCTTTCTTT; CDR3aa: CASRGLDRLDYNTEAFF
v_gene: TRBV6-2/TRBV6-3; abundance: few; j_gene: TRBJ1-1; d_gene: NA; CDR3nt: TGTGCCAGCAGTTATTTAGGAAGGCAGGGGAACACTGAAGCTTTCTTT; CDR3aa: CASSYLGRQGNTEAFF
v_gene: TRBV7-2; abundance: many; j_gene: TRBJ2-6; d_gene: NA; CDR3nt: TGTGCCAGCAGCTTATGGGTTTCTGGGGCCAACGTCCTGACTTTC; CDR3aa: CASSLWVSGANVLTF
v_gene: TRBV12-3/TRBV12-4; abundance: NA; j_gene: TRBJ1-6; d_gene: NA; CDR3nt: TGTGCCAGCTGGGGGTCAATTCCACATTCACCCCTCCACTTT; CDR3aa: CASWGSIPHSPLHF
v_gene: TRBV7-2; abundance: NA; j_gene: TRBJ1-1; d_gene: NA; CDR3nt: TGTGCCAGCAGCGTTCGGGGGACCCCTTTGGCGAACACTGAAGCTTTCTTT; CDR3aa: CASSVRGTPLANTEAFF
v_gene: TRBV3-1; abundance: many; j_gene: TRBJ1-2; d_gene: NA; CDR3nt: TGTGCCAGCAGCCAAGCATCGGGCTACACCTTC; CDR3aa: CASSQASGYTF
v_gene: TRBV7-3; abundance: many; j_gene: TRBJ2-7; d_gene: TRBD2; CDR3nt: TGTGCCAGCAGCCCTAGCGGGGGCCTTAACTACGAGCAGTACTTC; CDR3aa: CASSPSGGLNYEQYF
v_gene: TRBV6-2/TRBV6-3; abundance: NA; j_gene: TRBJ2-3; d_gene: TRBD1; CDR3nt: TGTGCCAGCAAGGACAGGGCGATTAGCACAGATACGCAGTATTTT; CDR3aa: CASKDRAISTDTQYF
v_gene: TRBV6-2/TRBV6-3; abundance: NA; j_gene: TRBJ2-5; d_gene: NA; CDR3nt: TGTGCCAGCAGTTACGACTCAGAGACCCAGTACTTC; CDR3aa: CASSYDSETQYF
v_gene: TRBV20-1; abundance: NA; j_gene: TRBJ2-1; d_gene: NA; CDR3nt: TGCAGTGCTTCAAGGGGTGGCCCCTTCGAGGAGGAGCAGTTCTTC; CDR3aa: CSASRGGPFEEEQFF
v_gene: TRBV5-1; abundance: few; j_gene: TRBJ2-1; d_gene: NA; CDR3nt: TGCGCCAGCAGGGAGGAGGCTGAGCAGTTCTTC; CDR3aa: CASREEAEQFF
v_gene: TRBV5-1; abundance: few; j_gene: TRBJ2-5; d_gene: TRBD1; CDR3nt: TGCGCCGGCAGCTTGACCGCTACAGGGGGCACACAAGAGACCCAGTACTTC; CDR3aa: CAGSLTATGGTQETQYF
v_gene: TRBV7-3; abundance: NA; j_gene: TRBJ2-4; d_gene: NA; CDR3nt: TGTGCCAGCAGCTTAAGACGTAACAATGAGCAGTACTTC; CDR3aa: CASSLRRNNEQYF
v_gene: TRBV4-3; abundance: NA; j_gene: TRBJ2-7; d_gene: NA; CDR3nt: TGCGCCAGCAGCCGGGATAGGACGGCCAATGAGCAGTACTTC; CDR3aa: CASSRDRTANEQYF
v_gene: TRBV2; abundance: NA; j_gene: TRBJ1-1; d_gene: NA; CDR3nt: TGTGCCAGCAGTGGATCGTCCGGGAACACTGAAGCTTTCTTT; CDR3aa: CASSGSSGNTEAFF
v_gene: TRBV7-8; abundance: many; j_gene: TRBJ1-2; d_gene: TRBD1; CDR3nt: TGTGCCAGCAGCACTGGGACAGGGGGTTATGGCTACACCTTC; CDR3aa: CASSTGTGGYGYTF
v_gene: TRBV12-3/TRBV12-4; abundance: once; j_gene: TRBJ2-2; d_gene: TRBD1; CDR3nt: TGTGCCAGCGGCCCGGGACAGGGCTTTCCCGGGGAGCTGTTTTTT; CDR3aa: CASGPGQGFPGELFF
v_gene: TRBV29-1; abundance: NA; j_gene: TRBJ1-1; d_gene: TRBD1; CDR3nt: TGCAGCGGTAGACAGGGGCCCGTGAACACTGAAACTTTCTTT; CDR3aa: CSGRQGPVNTETFF
v_gene: TRBV24-1; abundance: many; j_gene: TRBJ2-3; d_gene: TRBD1; CDR3nt: TGTGCCACCAGTGATCGGAGGACAGGGCGTACCTCAGATACGCAGTATTTT; CDR3aa: CATSDRRTGRTSDTQYF
v_gene: TRBV15; abundance: few; j_gene: TRBJ1-4; d_gene: NA; CDR3nt: TGTGCCACCAGCAGAGATTGGGGGGCCGAAAAACTGTTTTTT; CDR3aa: CATSRDWGAEKLFF
v_gene: TRBV7-9; abundance: NA; j_gene: TRBJ2-1; d_gene: NA; CDR3nt: TGTGCCAGCAACTCCGGTCGGGGGTTAGCCTACAATGAGCAGTTCTTC; CDR3aa: CASNSGRGLAYNEQFF
v_gene: TRBV5-1; abundance: NA; j_gene: TRBJ1-4; d_gene: NA; CDR3nt: TGCGCCAGCAGCGGCCGACAGGAGCGGGAAGAAAAACTGTTTTTT; CDR3aa: CASSGRQEREEKLFF
v_gene: TRBV20-1; abundance: few; j_gene: TRBJ2-7; d_gene: TRBD2; CDR3nt: TGCAGTGCTAGGCCGGGGGGGCACTACGAGCAGTACTTC; CDR3aa: CSARPGGHYEQYF
v_gene: TRBV7-8; abundance: few; j_gene: TRBJ2-1; d_gene: NA; CDR3nt: TGTGCCAGCAGCTTAAAGGGGGAACACTACAATGAGCAGTTCTTC; CDR3aa: CASSLKGEHYNEQFF
v_gene: TRBV4-3; abundance: NA; j_gene: TRBJ1-5; d_gene: NA; CDR3nt: TGCGCCAGCAGCCAAGATCACGGGCATCAGCCCCAGCATTTT; CDR3aa: CASSQDHGHQPQHF
v_gene: TRBV5-4; abundance: NA; j_gene: TRBJ2-3; d_gene: NA; CDR3nt: TGTGCCAGCAGCCCAGGACAGCGGCTAGGGGATACGCAGTATTTT; CDR3aa: CASSPGQRLGDTQYF
v_gene: TRBV20-1; abundance: many; j_gene: TRBJ2-3; d_gene: TRBD2; CDR3nt: TGCAGTGCTAGGGGCGCCGCGGGGGGACCGGAGCAGTATTTT; CDR3aa: CSARGAAGGPEQYF
v_gene: TRBV7-2; abundance: NA; j_gene: TRBJ2-1; d_gene: NA; CDR3nt: TGTGCCAGCAGCCAAGACACGGCCAATGAGCAGTTCTTC; CDR3aa: CASSQDTANEQFF
v_gene: TRBV28; abundance: NA; j_gene: TRBJ2-5; d_gene: NA; CDR3nt: TGTGCCAGCAGTTTCGTCGGACGAGAGACCCAGTACTTC; CDR3aa: CASSFVGRETQYF